The subject of this entry is one TCR beta chain. Germline V lookup: CDR1 SNHLY, CDR2 FYNNEI. The V and J ends lost 8 bases and 1 base respectively, with 19 bases between them. This CDR3 spans 16 amino acids. This study enrolled people aged 18 to 89 from around 26 US geographic areas. Cohort 3 recovery required two negative PCRs, clearance, or symptom resolution. The source of the sample is a study of blood T cell repertoires in COVID-19. Study-level background: T cells, B-cell-depleted T cells, or PBMCs supplied cDNA or gDNA.

Authors' processing steps: The authors estimated nucleated cell counts from reference gene primer amplification. Only in-frame clones appear in the TCRdb table, and some are missing; sequencing was by immunoSEQ multiplex PCR. That table is the source of V, J and clone size, and D and trimming were worked out from the DNA. Altogether hundreds of thousands of clones are present, approximately 88% being singletons, with the ten largest covering around 10%. The receptor was derived from a woman between 18 and 29 years old who had recovered from COVID-19. The J gene is TRBJ2-3, the V gene TRBV2; the D gene is possibly TRBD2 (5 bases). The sequenced sample consisted of PBMCs or T cells enriched from blood (not recorded which). CDR3 sequence (DNA): TGTGCCAGCCTCGGCGGGTTGCGGGTGGGCACAGATACGCAGTATTTT. It translates to CASLGGLRVGTDTQYF.